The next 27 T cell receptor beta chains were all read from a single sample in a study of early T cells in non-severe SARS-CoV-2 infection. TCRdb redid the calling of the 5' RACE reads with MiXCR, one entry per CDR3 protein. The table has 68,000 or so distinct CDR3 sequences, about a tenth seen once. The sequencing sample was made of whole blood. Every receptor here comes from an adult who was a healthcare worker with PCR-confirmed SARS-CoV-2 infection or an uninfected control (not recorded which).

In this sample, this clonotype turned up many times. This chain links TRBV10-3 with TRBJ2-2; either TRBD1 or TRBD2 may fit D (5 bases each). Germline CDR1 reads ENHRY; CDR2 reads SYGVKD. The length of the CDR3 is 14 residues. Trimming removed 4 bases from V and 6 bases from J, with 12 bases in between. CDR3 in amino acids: CAISGGAQSGELFF. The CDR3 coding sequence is TGTGCCATCAGTGGAGGGGCTCAATCCGGGGAGCTGTTTTTT.

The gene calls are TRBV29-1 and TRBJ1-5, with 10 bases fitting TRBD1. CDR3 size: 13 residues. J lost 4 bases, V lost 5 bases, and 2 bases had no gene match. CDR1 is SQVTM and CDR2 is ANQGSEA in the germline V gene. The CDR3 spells CSVRQGANQPQHF. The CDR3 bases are TGCAGCGTTAGACAGGGGGCTAATCAGCCCCAGCATTTT.

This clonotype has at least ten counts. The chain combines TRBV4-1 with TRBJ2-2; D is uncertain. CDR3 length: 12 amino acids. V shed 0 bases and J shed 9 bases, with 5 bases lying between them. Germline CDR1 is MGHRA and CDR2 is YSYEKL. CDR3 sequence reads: CASSQDLRELFF. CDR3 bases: TGCGCCAGCAGCCAAGATCTGCGGGAGCTGTTTTTT.

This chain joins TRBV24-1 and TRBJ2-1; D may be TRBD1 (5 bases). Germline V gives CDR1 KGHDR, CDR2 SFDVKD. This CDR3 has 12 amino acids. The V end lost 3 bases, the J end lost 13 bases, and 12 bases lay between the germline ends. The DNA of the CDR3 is TGTGCCACCAGTGATGGGGCCCCATCCCAGTTCTTC. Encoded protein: CATSDGAPSQFF.

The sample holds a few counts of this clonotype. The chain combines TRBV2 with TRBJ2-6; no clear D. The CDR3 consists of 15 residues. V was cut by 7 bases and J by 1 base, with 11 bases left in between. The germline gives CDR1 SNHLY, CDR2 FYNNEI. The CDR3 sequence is CASTDGPSGANVLTF. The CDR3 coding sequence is TGTGCCAGCACGGACGGACCGTCTGGGGCCAACGTCCTGACTTTC.

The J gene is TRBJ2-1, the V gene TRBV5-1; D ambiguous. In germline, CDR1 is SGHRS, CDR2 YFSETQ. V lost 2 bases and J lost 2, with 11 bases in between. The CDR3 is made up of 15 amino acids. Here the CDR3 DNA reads TGCGCCAGCAGCTTTAGTCCGGTTGCCTACAATGAGCAGTTCTTC. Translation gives CASSFSPVAYNEQFF.

DNA of the CDR3: TGTGCCAGCAGCATCCCTGGGGGGACAGATACGCAGTATTTT. Its translation is CASSIPGGTDTQYF. This chain connects TRBV5-5 to TRBJ2-3, with a possible D match to TRBD2 (6 bases). This CDR3 is 14 amino acids long. V lost 4 bases, J lost 3 bases, and 12 bases lay in between. Germline CDR1 is SGHKS and CDR2 is YYEKEE (reference sequence).

CDR3 bases: TGTGCCAGCAGTAGATCGGACAACTCCTACGAGCAGTACTTC. Encoded protein: CASSRSDNSYEQYF. The chain links TRBV12-3 or TRBV12-4 to TRBJ2-7; D may be TRBD1 (5 bases). V was pared by 5 bases and J by 0 bases, with 11 bases between. This CDR3 is 14 amino acids long.

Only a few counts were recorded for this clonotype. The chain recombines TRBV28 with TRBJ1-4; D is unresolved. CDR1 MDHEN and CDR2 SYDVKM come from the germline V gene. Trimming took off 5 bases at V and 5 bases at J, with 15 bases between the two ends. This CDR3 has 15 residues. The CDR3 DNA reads TGTGCCAGCAGTGCCTACAGAGGGAAGAATGAAAAACTGTTTTTT. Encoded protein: CASSAYRGKNEKLFF.

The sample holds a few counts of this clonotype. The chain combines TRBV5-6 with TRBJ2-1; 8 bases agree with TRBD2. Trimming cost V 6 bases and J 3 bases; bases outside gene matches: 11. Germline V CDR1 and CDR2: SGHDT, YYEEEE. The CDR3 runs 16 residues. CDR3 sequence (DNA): TGTGCCAGCACCACTCTTGGAGCGGGGGTCTACAATGAGCAGTTCTTC. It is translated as CASTTLGAGVYNEQFF.

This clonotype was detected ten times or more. Here the CDR3 reads CSARDLASNEKLFF. The CDR3 bases are TGCAGTGCTAGAGATCTGGCTTCTAATGAAAAACTGTTTTTT. The rearrangement links TRBV20-1 to TRBJ1-4; unclear D gene. Trimming shortened V by 0 bases and J by 3 bases, and 8 bases separated the two germline ends. Germline CDR1 DFQATT, CDR2 SNEGSKA (reference sequence). The CDR3 has 14 residues.

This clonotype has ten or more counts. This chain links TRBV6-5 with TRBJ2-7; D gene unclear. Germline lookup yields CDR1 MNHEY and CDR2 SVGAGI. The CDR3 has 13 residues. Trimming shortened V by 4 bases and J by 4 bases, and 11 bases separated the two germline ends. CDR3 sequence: CASSFSRAYEQYF. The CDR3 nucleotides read TGTGCCAGCAGTTTCTCGCGTGCGTACGAGCAGTACTTC.

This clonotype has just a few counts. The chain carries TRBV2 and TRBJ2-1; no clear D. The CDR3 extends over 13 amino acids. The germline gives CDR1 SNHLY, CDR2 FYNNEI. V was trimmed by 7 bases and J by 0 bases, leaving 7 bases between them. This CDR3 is CASKETSYNEQFF. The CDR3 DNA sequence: TGTGCCAGCAAGGAGACCTCCTACAATGAGCAGTTCTTC.

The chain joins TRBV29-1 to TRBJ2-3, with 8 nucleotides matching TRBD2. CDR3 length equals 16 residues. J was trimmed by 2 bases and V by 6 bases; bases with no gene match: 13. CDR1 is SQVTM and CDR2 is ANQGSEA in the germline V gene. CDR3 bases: TGCAGCGTCGGGGGGTCTAGCGGGTCCCACACAGATACGCAGTATTTT. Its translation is CSVGGSSGSHTDTQYF.

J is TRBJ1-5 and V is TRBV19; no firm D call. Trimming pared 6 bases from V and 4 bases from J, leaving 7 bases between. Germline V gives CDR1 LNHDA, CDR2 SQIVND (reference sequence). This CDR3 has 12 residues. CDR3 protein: CASSVRNQPQHF. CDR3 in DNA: TGTGCCAGTAGCGTCAGAAATCAGCCCCAGCATTTT.

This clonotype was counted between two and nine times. CDR3 bases: TGTGCCAGCAGTGGAGGCCCGGGACTAGCTTACGAGCAGTACTTC. Protein sequence: CASSGGPGLAYEQYF. The J gene is TRBJ2-7, the V gene TRBV2; 9 nucleotides match TRBD2. The germline V gene has CDR1 SNHLY and CDR2 FYNNEI. The CDR3 length is 15 residues. V shed 4 bases and J 4 bases; nucleotides not matched to a gene: 8.

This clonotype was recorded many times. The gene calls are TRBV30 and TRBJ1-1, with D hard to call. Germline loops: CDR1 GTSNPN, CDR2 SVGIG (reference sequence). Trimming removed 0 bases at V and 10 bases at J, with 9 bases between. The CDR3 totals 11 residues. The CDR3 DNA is TGTGCCTGGAGTGTACTATGGGGAGCTTTCTTT. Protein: CAWSVLWGAFF.

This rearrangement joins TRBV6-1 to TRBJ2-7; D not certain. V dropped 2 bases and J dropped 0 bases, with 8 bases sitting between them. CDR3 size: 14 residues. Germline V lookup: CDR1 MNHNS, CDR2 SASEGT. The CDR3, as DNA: TGTGCCAGCAGTGAACGGCAGACCTCCTACGAGCAGTACTTC. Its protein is CASSERQTSYEQYF.

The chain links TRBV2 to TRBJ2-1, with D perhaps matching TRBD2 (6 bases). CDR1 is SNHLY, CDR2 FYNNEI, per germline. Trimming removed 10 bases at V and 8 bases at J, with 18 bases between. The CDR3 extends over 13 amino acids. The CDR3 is CAIGVRREHEQFF. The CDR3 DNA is TGTGCCATCGGGGTTAGGAGGGAACATGAGCAGTTCTTC.

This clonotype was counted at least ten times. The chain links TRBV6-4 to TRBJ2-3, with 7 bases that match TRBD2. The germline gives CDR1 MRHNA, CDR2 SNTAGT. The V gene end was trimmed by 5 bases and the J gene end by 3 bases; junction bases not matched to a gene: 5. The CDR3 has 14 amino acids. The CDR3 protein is CASSRAGLTDTQYF. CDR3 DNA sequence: TGTGCCAGCAGTCGAGCGGGATTAACAGATACGCAGTATTTT.

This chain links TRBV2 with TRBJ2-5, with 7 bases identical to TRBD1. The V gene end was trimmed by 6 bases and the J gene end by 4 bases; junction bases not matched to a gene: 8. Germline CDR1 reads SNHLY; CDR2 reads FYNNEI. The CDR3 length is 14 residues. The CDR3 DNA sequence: TGTGCCAGCAGGATGACAGGGATCGGAGAGACCCAGTACTTC. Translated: CASRMTGIGETQYF.

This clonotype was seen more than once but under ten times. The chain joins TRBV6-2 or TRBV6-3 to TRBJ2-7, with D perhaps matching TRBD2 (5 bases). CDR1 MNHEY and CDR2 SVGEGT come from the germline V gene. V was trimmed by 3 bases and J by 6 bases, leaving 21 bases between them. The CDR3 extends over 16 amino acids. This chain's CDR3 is CASSYLSGLPGPEQYF. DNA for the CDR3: TGTGCCAGCAGTTATCTTTCCGGACTGCCAGGACCCGAGCAGTACTTC.

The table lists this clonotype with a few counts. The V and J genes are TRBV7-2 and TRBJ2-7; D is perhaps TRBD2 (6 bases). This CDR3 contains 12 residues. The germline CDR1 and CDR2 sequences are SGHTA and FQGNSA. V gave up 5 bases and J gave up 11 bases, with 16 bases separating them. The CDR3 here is CASSTIAEKKYF. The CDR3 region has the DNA TGTGCCAGCAGCACAATAGCGGAAAAGAAGTACTTC.

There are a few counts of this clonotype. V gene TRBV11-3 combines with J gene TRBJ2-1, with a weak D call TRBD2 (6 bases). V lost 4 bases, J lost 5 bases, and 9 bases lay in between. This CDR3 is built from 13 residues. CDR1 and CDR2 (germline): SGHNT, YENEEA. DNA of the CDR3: TGTGCCAGCAGCTCCAGGGAGGACAATGAGCAGTTCTTC. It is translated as CASSSREDNEQFF.

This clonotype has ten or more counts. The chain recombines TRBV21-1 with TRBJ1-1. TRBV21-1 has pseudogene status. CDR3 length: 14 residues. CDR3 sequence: CASSKEEVWTEAFF. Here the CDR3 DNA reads TGTGCCAGCAGCAAAGAAGAGGTATGGACTGAAGCTTTCTTT.

The CDR3 reads CASSLEASYQETQYF. The CDR3 DNA sequence: TGTGCCAGCAGTTTAGAGGCCTCGTACCAAGAGACCCAGTACTTC. V and J are TRBV28 and TRBJ2-5; D is unclear. V was clipped by 2 bases and J by 0 bases, with 10 bases between them. The CDR3 contains 15 residues. Germline V gives CDR1 MDHEN, CDR2 SYDVKM.

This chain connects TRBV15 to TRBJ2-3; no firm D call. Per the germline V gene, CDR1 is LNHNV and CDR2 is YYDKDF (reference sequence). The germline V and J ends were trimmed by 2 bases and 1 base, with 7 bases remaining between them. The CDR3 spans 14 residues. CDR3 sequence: CATSRSPRTDTQYF. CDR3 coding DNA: TGTGCCACCAGCAGATCCCCGCGCACAGATACGCAGTATTTT.